The TCR beta chain under discussion was sequenced for a study of T cell responses to AZD1222 COVID-19 vaccine. General study points: Regions 160-218 and 743-854 held dominance among vaccine-associated CD4 TCRs, which spanned spike. Reports indicate that nearly half of spike-specific TCRs are directed at unmutated variant regions.

In regard to this clone: Its matching antigen is unknown.

Germline V CDR1 and CDR2: LGHNA, YNFKEQ. The CDR3 covers 13 residues. The V end lost 1 base, the J end lost 4 bases, and 7 bases lay between the germline ends. The table came from immunoSEQ multiplex PCR; TCRdb's copy has only in-frame clones and leaves some out. The sample holds 100,000 to 150,000 clones; 92% are singletons and the top ten take roughly 1%. The TCR was taken from an adult who received the AZD1222 COVID-19 vaccine. The chain joins TRBV4-2 to TRBJ1-2; possibly TRBD1 for D (6 bases). The sample here was peripheral blood, taken 28 days after the second AZD1222 dose. The CDR3 bases are TGTGCCAGCAGCCAAGCAGGGGTCTATGGCTACACCTTC. It encodes CASSQAGVYGYTF.